These 26 T cell receptor beta chains came from one sample sequenced in a study of identical twins (dated by TCRdb to the mid-2010s). The library was made by 5' RACE. Sequencer: Illumina HiSeq 2000. TCRdb passed the public sequencing reads through fastp at Q25 and MiXCR, retaining productive beta sequences. Every CDR3 protein is listed once, alongside the most common genes and DNA of its rows. Present in this sample are about 1.7 million distinct CDR3 sequences, around 33% of which were seen just once. Jointly, the top ten make up roughly 0.3% of the sample. The sample consisted of cord blood. The source is a newborn girl in good health.

The rearrangement links TRBV7-9 to TRBJ2-3; no clear D gene. Trimming shortened V by 2 bases and J by 6 bases, and 6 bases separated the two germline ends. The CDR3 is 12 amino acids. The germline gives CDR1 SEHNR, CDR2 FQNEAQ (reference sequence). This CDR3 is CASSLMVDTQYF. CDR3 nucleotides: TGTGCCAGCAGCTTAATGGTGGATACGCAGTATTTT.

Regarding this clonotype: The junction departs from germline at one end; a sequencing error may be responsible. This rearrangement joins TRBV27 to TRBJ2-5; TRBD2 agrees at 9 bases. CDR3 length: 18 amino acids. Germline CDR1 and CDR2: MNHEY and SMNVEV (reference sequence). Here the CDR3 reads CACRLTGTSFGLKETQYF. The DNA for the CDR3 is TGTGCCTGCAGACTCACCGGGACTAGCTTTGGTCTAAAAGAGACCCAGTACTTC.

The chain joins TRBV29-1 to TRBJ1-4, with D unresolved. Germline-derived CDR1 and CDR2 are SQVTM and ANQGSEA. This CDR3 is built from 12 residues. Between the trimmed V and J ends, which lost 4 bases and 8 bases, there was a span of 11 bases. CDR3 amino acids: CSVGHGREKLFF. CDR3 DNA sequence: TGCAGCGTTGGCCACGGGCGGGAAAAACTGTTTTTT.

The V and J genes are TRBV2 and TRBJ1-4, with D hard to call. From germline, CDR1 is SNHLY and CDR2 FYNNEI. V lost 7 bases, J lost 0 bases, and 15 bases lay in between. CDR3 length: 16 amino acids. The DNA of the CDR3 is TGTGCCAGCAAAAGTTCCCCGGACGCAACTAATGAAAAACTGTTTTTT. Amino acid sequence: CASKSSPDATNEKLFF.

This clonotype was detected a few times. The chain combines TRBV3-1 with TRBJ2-5; 8 bases are shared with TRBD2. The CDR3 totals 16 residues. Trimming cost V 0 bases and J 5 bases; bases outside gene matches: 8. CDR1 and CDR2 from the germline V gene are LGHDT and YNNKEL (reference sequence). CDR3 in DNA: TGTGCCAGCAGCCAAGAACCCGGGACTAGGGTCGAGACCCAGTACTTC. It is translated as CASSQEPGTRVETQYF.

This clonotype appeared many times. CDR3 DNA: TGCAGTGCTAGGGGGCGAGCGGATACGCAGTATTTT. Amino acids: CSARGRADTQYF. The V gene is TRBV20-1, the J gene TRBJ2-3, with a weak D call TRBD1 (5 bases). The germline V gene encodes CDR1 DFQATT and CDR2 SNEGSKA (reference sequence). Trimming stripped 3 bases from V and 6 bases from J, with 10 bases between. The CDR3 spans 12 residues.

J is TRBJ2-1 and V is TRBV6-5, with D possibly TRBD2 on 6 matching bases. The J call may be faulty, since TRBJ2-7 better matches the DNA end. The CDR3 spans 15 residues. Germline lookup yields CDR1 MNHEY and CDR2 SVGAGI. CDR3: CASRDRDSYYNEQYF. The CDR3 DNA is TGTGCCAGCAGGGATCGGGACTCCTATTACAATGAGCAGTACTTC.

V is TRBV2 and J is TRBJ2-1, with 7 nucleotides matching TRBD2. From germline, CDR1 is SNHLY and CDR2 FYNNEI. With 3 bases clipped from V and 6 bases from J, the junction kept 8 bases outside the gene matches. CDR3 length: 15 residues. The CDR3 nucleotides read TGTGCCAGCAGTGAGGGGACTATATCCCTCAATGAGCAGTTCTTC. Translating gives CASSEGTISLNEQFF.

The chain employs TRBV6-1 and TRBJ1-5; D unclear. The V gene lost 5 bases and the J gene lost 1 base, with 12 bases spanning the gap. CDR3 length equals 15 residues. Germline values: CDR1 MNHNS, CDR2 SASEGT. CDR3 protein: CASSIGQRSNQPQHF. CDR3 DNA: TGTGCCAGCAGTATTGGGCAGAGAAGCAATCAGCCCCAGCATTTT.

This CDR3 is CASSWTDRGEQFF. The CDR3 coding sequence is TGTGCCAGCAGCTGGACGGACCGAGGTGAGCAGTTCTTC. The chain joins TRBV3-1 to TRBJ2-1, with D unclear. The CDR3 is 13 amino acids. Between the trimmed V and J ends, which lost 5 bases and 9 bases, there was a span of 14 bases. Germline loops: CDR1 LGHDT, CDR2 YNNKEL (reference sequence).

V usage is TRBV28 and J usage is TRBJ2-1; 12 bases match TRBD2. Germline V CDR1 and CDR2: MDHEN, SYDVKM. V trimming: 7 bases; J trimming: 7 bases; junction bases outside the gene matches: 2. The CDR3 totals 13 residues. CDR3 loop: CASKTSGRNEQFF. The CDR3 bases are TGTGCCAGCAAGACTAGCGGGAGAAATGAGCAGTTCTTC.

To note about this clonotype: A read error may produce the germline difference seen at one junction end. This sequence joins TRBV20-1 and TRBJ1-2; TRBD1 aligns across 8 bases. Germline-derived CDR1 and CDR2 are DFQATT and SNEGSKA (reference sequence). The CDR3 length is 14 residues. The CDR3, as DNA: TGCAGTGCTACGTACAGGGGGAAGCACTATGGCTACGCCTTC. As protein: CSATYRGKHYGYAF.

The rearrangement uses TRBV21-1 and TRBJ1-1; the listed D gene, TRBD1, was not tested against the DNA. TRBV21-1 has pseudogene status. The CDR3 runs 20 residues. CDR3 region: CASSKKWEPGQGRWSTEAFF. Here the CDR3 DNA reads TGTGCCAGCAGCAAAAAGTGGGAACCGGGACAGGGGAGGTGGAGCACTGAAGCTTTCTTT.

The chain recombines TRBV20-1 with TRBJ1-2, with D hard to call. Germline V CDR1 and CDR2: DFQATT, SNEGSKA (reference sequence). Deletions cut 3 bases from V and 2 bases from J, with 13 bases between. The CDR3 sequence is 14 residues long. The CDR3 protein is CSARPFVGNYGYTF. CDR3 nucleotides: TGCAGTGCTAGGCCCTTCGTGGGCAACTATGGCTACACCTTC.

V usage is TRBV27 and J usage is TRBJ2-2; perhaps TRBD1 as D (6 bases). The V end lost 5 bases, the J end lost 3 bases, and 16 bases lay between the germline ends. CDR3 length equals 16 residues. Per germline, CDR1 MNHEY and CDR2 SMNVEV (reference sequence). CDR3 residues: CASSPPLTGHTGELFF. For the CDR3, the DNA is TGTGCCAGCAGTCCCCCATTAACAGGGCACACCGGGGAGCTGTTTTTT.

The chain is built from TRBV20-1 and TRBJ2-1, with 10 bases lining up with TRBD2. The V gene end was trimmed by 2 bases and the J gene end by 3 bases; junction bases not matched to a gene: 7. This CDR3 has 16 amino acids. Germline V lookup: CDR1 DFQATT, CDR2 SNEGSKA (reference sequence). As DNA, the CDR3 is TGCAGTGCTAGACCTCTAGCGGGAGTGGGCTACAATGAGCAGTTCTTC. Translating it yields CSARPLAGVGYNEQFF.

Here the CDR3 DNA reads TGCAGTGCTAGGAGGGGGAGATTTGGCGGGGAGCTGTTTTTT. It translates to CSARRGRFGGELFF. The rearrangement links TRBV20-1 to TRBJ2-2, with D perhaps matching TRBD1 (6 bases). V was shortened by 3 bases and J by 7 bases, with 15 bases between the two germline ends. Germline assignment: CDR1 DFQATT and CDR2 SNEGSKA (reference sequence). This CDR3 spans 14 amino acids.

This chain connects TRBV11-2 to TRBJ2-5, with D possibly being TRBD1 or TRBD2 (5 bases each). The CDR3 is 21 amino acids. Germline V gene data show CDR1 as SGHAT and CDR2 as FQNNGV. The V and J ends lost 5 bases and 11 bases respectively, with 42 bases between them. CDR3 nucleotides: TGTGCCAGCAGCCCCACACTGGGGCGTAATACGAGGCAGGAGGATTTCGATGAGCAGTACTTC. It is translated as CASSPTLGRNTRQEDFDEQYF.

The sample holds a few counts of this clonotype. V gene TRBV3-1 combines with J gene TRBJ2-3, with 7 bases lining up with TRBD2. Per the germline V gene, CDR1 is LGHDT and CDR2 is YNNKEL (reference sequence). The CDR3 is 15 residues long. J was trimmed by 6 bases and V by 4 bases; bases with no gene match: 10. CDR3 nucleotide sequence: TGTGCCAGCAGCCCCGGGACTACCATCCTCGATACGCAGTATTTT. This translates into CASSPGTTILDTQYF.

On this clonotype: A much larger clone lies a single base off, so this may be a read error. This sequence joins TRBV7-2 and TRBJ2-7, with D unclear. Germline lookup yields CDR1 SGHTA and CDR2 FQGNSA. V shed 5 bases and J shed 7 bases, with 12 bases lying between them. The CDR3 runs to 12 residues. This chain's CDR3 is CASSPASNEQYF. The CDR3 region has the DNA TGTGCCAGCAGCCCTGCAAGCAATGAGCAGTACTTC.

This rearrangement joins TRBV28 to TRBJ2-3; D remains unclear. Germline V gives CDR1 MDHEN, CDR2 SYDVKM. The CDR3 spans 10 residues. The CDR3 DNA sequence: TGTGTCACCTTTAGTTATACGCAGTATTTT. Translating it yields CVTFSYTQYF.

This clonotype was found once. The chain recombines TRBV7-2 with TRBJ2-7; a weak D match, TRBD2 (5 bases). The CDR3 sequence is 17 residues long. V was trimmed by 4 bases and J by 7 bases, leaving 26 bases between them. Germline CDR1 SGHTA, CDR2 FQGNSA. CDR3 DNA sequence: TGTGCCAGCAGCTCCTCATGGAGTCTAGCCCTATACAATGAGCAGTACTTC. Encoded protein: CASSSSWSLALYNEQYF.

This clonotype was found a few times. The chain links TRBV6-1 to TRBJ1-2; D perhaps matches TRBD1 (6 bases). The germline gives CDR1 MNHNS, CDR2 SASEGT. CDR3 length: 12 residues. Trimming left V 6 bases short and J 6 bases short, with 11 bases between. The DNA of the CDR3 is TGTGCCAGCAGGATAGGGGGACATGGCTACACCTTC. Protein: CASRIGGHGYTF.

The chain has TRBV20-1 and TRBJ2-1; unclear D gene. The CDR3 is made up of 14 amino acids. Germline CDR1 reads DFQATT; CDR2 reads SNEGSKA (reference sequence). V lost 1 base to trimming and J lost 0 bases, with 7 bases between them. In DNA, the CDR3 is TGCAGTGCTAGAGTAATCTACTCCTACAATGAGCAGTTCTTC. Translating gives CSARVIYSYNEQFF.

Only a few counts were recorded for this clonotype. This chain uses TRBV15 with TRBJ2-3; TRBD1 matches at 7 bases. The germline V gene has CDR1 LNHNV and CDR2 YYDKDF (reference sequence). V lost 0 bases to trimming and J lost 7 bases; unmatched junction nucleotides: 4. The length of the CDR3 is 14 residues. The CDR3 DNA is TGTGCCACCAGCAGAGAGCAGGGGGTTTATACGCAGTATTTT. The encoded protein is CATSREQGVYTQYF.

V usage is TRBV20-1 and J usage is TRBJ2-5, with D perhaps TRBD2 (5 bases). There are 13 residues in the CDR3. V lost 3 bases and J 11 bases, leaving 19 bases between the germline ends. CDR1 and CDR2 (germline): DFQATT, SNEGSKA (reference sequence). The CDR3, as DNA: TGCAGTGCTAGTGAGCTAGCCGGGAATGAGCAGTACTTC. Amino acids: CSASELAGNEQYF.